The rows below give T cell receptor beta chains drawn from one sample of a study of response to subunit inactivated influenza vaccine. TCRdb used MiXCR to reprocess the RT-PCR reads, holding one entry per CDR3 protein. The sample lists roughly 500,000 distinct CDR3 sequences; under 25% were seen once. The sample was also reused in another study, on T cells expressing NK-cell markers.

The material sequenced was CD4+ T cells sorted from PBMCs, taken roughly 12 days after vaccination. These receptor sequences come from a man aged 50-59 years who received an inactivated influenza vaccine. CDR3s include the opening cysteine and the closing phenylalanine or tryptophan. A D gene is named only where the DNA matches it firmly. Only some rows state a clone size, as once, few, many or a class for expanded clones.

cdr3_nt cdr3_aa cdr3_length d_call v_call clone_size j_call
TGTGCCAGTAGTTTATGGCAGGGGGACACTGGGGCCAACGTCCTGACTTTC CASSLWQGDTGANVLTF 17 TRBD1 TRBV19 . TRBJ2-6
TGCGCCAGCAGCTTGGTTCCCGGGGGCGATGAAAAACTGTTTTTT CASSLVPGGDEKLFF 15 . TRBV5-1 few TRBJ1-4
TGCGCCAGCAGCTACAGCACCGGGACAGCTATCTCTGGGGCCAACGTCCTGACTTTC CASSYSTGTAISGANVLTF 19 TRBD1 TRBV4-1 . TRBJ2-6
TGTGCCACCAGTGACCCAACAGGGGTAGGTTGGCAGTTCTTC CATSDPTGVGWQFF 14 TRBD1 TRBV24-1 few TRBJ2-1
TGTGCCAGCAGCCGCCAACTAGCGGGAGGCTCCTACAATGAGCAGTTCTTC CASSRQLAGGSYNEQFF 17 TRBD2 TRBV14 . TRBJ2-1
TGTGCCAGCAGTGAACGGACAGGGCGCACCGGGGAGCTGTTTTTT CASSERTGRTGELFF 15 TRBD1 TRBV2 few TRBJ2-2
TGTGCCAGCAGCACCTCACAGGGTGGAGAGAGGGCCGTCAACCCGGGGACGCAGTATTTT CASSTSQGGERAVNPGTQYF 20 . TRBV11-1 . TRBJ2-3
TGTGCCAGCAGCCAAGATTCAGGATTCTACGAGCAGTACTTC CASSQDSGFYEQYF 14 . TRBV4-2 few TRBJ2-7
TGCGCCAGCAGCCAAGATAACATACTAGCGGGGTTCCTTGGGGCCAACGTCCTGACTTTC CASSQDNILAGFLGANVLTF 20 TRBD2 TRBV4-3 few TRBJ2-6
TGTGCCAGCAGACTAGGGGACCCGTATAGCAATCAGCCCCAGCATTTT CASRLGDPYSNQPQHF 16 . TRBV12-3/TRBV12-4 once TRBJ1-5
TGCAGTGCTAGAATCACAGGGGATCGCACAGATACGCAGTATTTT CSARITGDRTDTQYF 15 TRBD1 TRBV20-1 few TRBJ2-3
TGTGCCAGCAATCAGGGCAGGGGGCTTCTCCCTGAAGCTTTCTTT CASNQGRGLLPEAFF 15 TRBD1 TRBV2 . TRBJ1-1
TGCGCCAGCAGCACCGGGAGAATGGCAGATACGCAGTATTTT CASSTGRMADTQYF 14 . TRBV5-1 many TRBJ2-3
TGTGCCAGCTCACCACTGGGACTGGACTCCTACGAGCAGTACTTC CASSPLGLDSYEQYF 15 . TRBV18 few TRBJ2-7
TGTGCCATCAGTGACCGACTTAGCGGTTTAAGCACAGATACGCAGTATTTT CAISDRLSGLSTDTQYF 17 . TRBV10-3 . TRBJ2-3
TGTGCCAGCAGTTACACACCGGGACGTGGCGTTCAGTACTTC CASSYTPGRGVQYF 14 . TRBV6-2/TRBV6-3 . TRBJ2-4
TGTGCCTGGAGTGAGCAGTTTTCTGGGACTAGCGGGGCAGATACGCAGTATTTT CAWSEQFSGTSGADTQYF 18 TRBD2 TRBV30 . TRBJ2-3
TGTGCCAGCAGTTTGGACTTAGAAGTAGTAGATACGCAGTATTTT CASSLDLEVVDTQYF 15 . TRBV12-3/TRBV12-4 few TRBJ2-3
TGCAGCGTTGGTGCGGGAGGGCAAGAGACCCAGTACTTC CSVGAGGQETQYF 13 TRBD2 TRBV29-1 . TRBJ2-5
TGTGCCAGTAGTGCTCGAACTATATCTTCTGGGGCCAACGTCCTGACTTTC CASSARTISSGANVLTF 17 . TRBV19 few TRBJ2-6
TGTGCCAGCAGTTACTCGGGGCCCACAGATACGCAGTATTTT CASSYSGPTDTQYF 14 . TRBV6-5 . TRBJ2-3
TGTGCCAGCAGACAGACAGGGGGCGGGAATCAGCCCCAGCATTTT CASRQTGGGNQPQHF 15 TRBD1 TRBV6-2/TRBV6-3 few TRBJ1-5
TGCGCCAGCAGTGGAAGAACAGGGCTGGGGGGGGACACCTTC CASSGRTGLGGDTF 14 . TRBV10-2 . TRBJ1-2
TGTGCCAGCACCCACTCCTATAATTCACCCCTCCACTTT CASTHSYNSPLHF 13 . TRBV28 many TRBJ1-6
TGCGCCAGCAGCGCACAGGGGGCTACCAGCAATGAGCAGTTCTTC CASSAQGATSNEQFF 15 TRBD1 TRBV5-1 few TRBJ2-1
TGTGCCAGCAGCCAGACTAGCGGGACCTACAATGAGCAGTTCTTC CASSQTSGTYNEQFF 15 TRBD2 TRBV6-1 many TRBJ2-1
TGTGCCAGCAGCTACTACAGGGGGGATCAGCCCCAGCATTTT CASSYYRGDQPQHF 14 TRBD1 TRBV5-6 many TRBJ1-5
TGCGCCAGCAGCCCTGGACTAGCGGGAGCTGAGCAGTTCTTC CASSPGLAGAEQFF 14 TRBD2 TRBV5-1 few TRBJ2-1
TGCAGTGCTACCCCGGGACAGGGGCTGGTAGATACGCAGTATTTT CSATPGQGLVDTQYF 15 TRBD1 TRBV20-1 few TRBJ2-3
TGTGCCAGCAGCCGTGTGGGGCGGTATGAAAAACTGTTTTTT CASSRVGRYEKLFF 14 . TRBV7-2 . TRBJ1-4
TGTGCCAGCAGTTTTCGAGGTGAGGAGACCTTC CASSFRGEETF 11 . TRBV28 . TRBJ1-2
TGTGCCAGCAGCCCAGGGGGACACCTTGATTACAATGAGCAGTTCTTC CASSPGGHLDYNEQFF 16 TRBD1 TRBV3-1 . TRBJ2-1
TGTGCCAGCAGGAGGACAGGGAGCACAGATACGCAGTATTTT CASRRTGSTDTQYF 14 TRBD1 TRBV12-3/TRBV12-4 . TRBJ2-3
TGTGCCAGCAGGGACGATAACACAGATACGCAGTATTTT CASRDDNTDTQYF 13 . TRBV6-2/TRBV6-3 few TRBJ2-3
TGTGCCAGCCGCAACGAAACCGACAGGGGACTACGGGAGCAGTACTTC CASRNETDRGLREQYF 16 . TRBV28 few TRBJ2-7
TGCGCCAGCAGCCAAGAGCCGGGAGGGGCAGGGGTGAAACTGTTTTTT CASSQEPGGAGVKLFF 16 . TRBV4-3 few TRBJ1-4
TGTGCCATCAGCCGAAACACAGGGGGGTCGGCGTACGAGCAGTACTTC CAISRNTGGSAYEQYF 16 TRBD1 TRBV10-3 . TRBJ2-7
TGTGCCAGCAGCCAAGCTGTTAGCGCAGATACGCAGTATTTT CASSQAVSADTQYF 14 . TRBV4-2 . TRBJ2-3
TGTGCCAGCAGCCAAGGGATAGGGTCGAACACTGAAGCTTTCTTT CASSQGIGSNTEAFF 15 . TRBV4-2 few TRBJ1-1
TGTGCCATCAGTCAACCGGACTCCGAGCAGTACTTC CAISQPDSEQYF 12 . TRBV10-3 . TRBJ2-7
TGTGCCAGCAGCTTTGGGACTAGCGCAGAGACCCAGTACTTC CASSFGTSAETQYF 14 TRBD2 TRBV7-9 . TRBJ2-5
TGCAGTGCTAGACCGCCGGCTAGCGGGACACTGGAGCAGTTCTTC CSARPPASGTLEQFF 15 TRBD2 TRBV20-1 . TRBJ2-1
TGTGCCGTCAGGCCCCGCGCCCTCACAGATACGCAGTATTTT CAVRPRALTDTQYF 14 . TRBV2 . TRBJ2-3
TGTGCCAGCAGCTTCCGGAACTATGGCTACACCTTC CASSFRNYGYTF 12 . TRBV7-2 many TRBJ1-2
TGTGCCAGCAGGTATCGTACCTATGATCAGCCCCAGCATTTT CASRYRTYDQPQHF 14 . TRBV6-2/TRBV6-3 . TRBJ1-5
TGTGCCAGCAGTCGGGGGGGAGGTCAGCCCCAGCATTTT CASSRGGGQPQHF 13 . TRBV12-3/TRBV12-4 many TRBJ1-5
TGTGCCAGCAGCTTCTTCACAGGGATGAGTGAGACCCAGTACTTC CASSFFTGMSETQYF 15 . TRBV7-9 few TRBJ2-5
TGCAGTGCTTATGCGTTGGCTAGCTCTAAGATCCCTGGCCTCCCCCAAGAGACCCAGTACTTC CSAYALASSKIPGLPQETQYF 21 . TRBV20-1 . TRBJ2-5
TGTGCCAGCAGTAGCCTCGTCAGAGGAGGCTACACCTTC CASSSLVRGGYTF 13 . TRBV6-2/TRBV6-3 few TRBJ1-2
TGTGCCAGCAGCCGCCGGGACAGGGAGGTGTTCTACGAGCAGTACTTC CASSRRDREVFYEQYF 16 TRBD1 TRBV4-2 . TRBJ2-7
TGTGCCAGTACGGAAAGGGGATCGGCAACTAATGAAAAACTGTTTTTT CASTERGSATNEKLFF 16 . TRBV19 . TRBJ1-4
TGCAGTGCTACAGGGGGCATAAATCAGCCCCAGCATTTT CSATGGINQPQHF 13 TRBD1 TRBV20-1 . TRBJ1-5
TGCGCCAGCAGCCCGGACAGGGGGATAGAAAAACTGTTTTTT CASSPDRGIEKLFF 14 TRBD1 TRBV4-3 few TRBJ1-4
TGCGCCAGCAGGGGCAGCCACAATGAGCAGTTCTTC CASRGSHNEQFF 12 . TRBV5-1 few TRBJ2-1
TGTGCCAGTAGTATCCAGGGAGCTAATGAAAAACTGTTTTTT CASSIQGANEKLFF 14 . TRBV19 few TRBJ1-4